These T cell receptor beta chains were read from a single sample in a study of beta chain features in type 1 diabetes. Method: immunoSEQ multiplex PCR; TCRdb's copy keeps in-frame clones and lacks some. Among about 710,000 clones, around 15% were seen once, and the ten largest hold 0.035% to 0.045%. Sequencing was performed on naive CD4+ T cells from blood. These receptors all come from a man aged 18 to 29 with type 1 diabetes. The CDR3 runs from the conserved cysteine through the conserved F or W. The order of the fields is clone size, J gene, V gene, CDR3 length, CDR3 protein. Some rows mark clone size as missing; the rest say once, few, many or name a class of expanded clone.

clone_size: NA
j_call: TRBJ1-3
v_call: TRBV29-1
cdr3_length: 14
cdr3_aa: CSVDLTGLGNTIYF

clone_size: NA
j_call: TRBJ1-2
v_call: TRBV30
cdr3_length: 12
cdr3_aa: CAWESLSYGYTF

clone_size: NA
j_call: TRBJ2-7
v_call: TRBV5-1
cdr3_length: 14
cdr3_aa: CASSLVAGDYEQYF

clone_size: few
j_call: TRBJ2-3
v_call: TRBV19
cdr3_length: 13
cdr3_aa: CASSMGDRDTQYF

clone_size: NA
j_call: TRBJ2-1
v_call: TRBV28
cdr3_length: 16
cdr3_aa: CASSLSASGSYNEQFF

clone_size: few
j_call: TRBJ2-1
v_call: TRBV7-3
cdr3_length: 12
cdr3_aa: CASSSPDNEQFF

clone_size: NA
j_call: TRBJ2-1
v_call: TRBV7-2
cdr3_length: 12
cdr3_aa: CASSLHGNEQFF

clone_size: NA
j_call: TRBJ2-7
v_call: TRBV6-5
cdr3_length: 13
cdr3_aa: CASSYQRGVEQYF

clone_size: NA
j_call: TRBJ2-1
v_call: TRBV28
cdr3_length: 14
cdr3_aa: CASSFRARLREQFF

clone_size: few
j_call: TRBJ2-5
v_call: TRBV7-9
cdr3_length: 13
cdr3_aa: CASSFEGKQTQYF

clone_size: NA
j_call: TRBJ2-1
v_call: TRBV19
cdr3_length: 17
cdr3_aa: CASSSQSLAGGPHEQFF

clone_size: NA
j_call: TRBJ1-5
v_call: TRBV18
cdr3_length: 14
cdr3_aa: CASSPGQGIPDQHF

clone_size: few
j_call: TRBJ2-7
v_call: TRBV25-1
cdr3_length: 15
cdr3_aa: CASRPTGGAIYEQYF

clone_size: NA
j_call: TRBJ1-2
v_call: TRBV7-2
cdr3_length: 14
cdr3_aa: CASSPQGTYYGYTF

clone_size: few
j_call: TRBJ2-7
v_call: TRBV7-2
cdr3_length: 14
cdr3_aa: CASSLHRGPYEQYF

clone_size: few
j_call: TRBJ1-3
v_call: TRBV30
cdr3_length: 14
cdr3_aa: CAWSGWGSGNTIYF

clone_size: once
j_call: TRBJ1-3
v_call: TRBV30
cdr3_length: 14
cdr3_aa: CAWSGGGSGNTIYF

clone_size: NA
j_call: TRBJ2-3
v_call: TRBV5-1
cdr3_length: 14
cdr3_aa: CASSLGGTPDTQYF

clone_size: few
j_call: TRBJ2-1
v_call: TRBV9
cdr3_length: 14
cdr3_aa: CASSGGGRTDEQFF

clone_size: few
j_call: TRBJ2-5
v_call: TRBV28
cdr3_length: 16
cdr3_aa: CASSSEAGGSQETQYF

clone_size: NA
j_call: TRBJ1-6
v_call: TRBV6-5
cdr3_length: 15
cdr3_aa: CASSPRDNIGSPLHF

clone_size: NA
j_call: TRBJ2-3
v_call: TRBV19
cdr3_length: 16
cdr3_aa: CASSRTSGSSTDTQYF

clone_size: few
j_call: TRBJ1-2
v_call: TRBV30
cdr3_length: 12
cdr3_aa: CAWSADREGYTF

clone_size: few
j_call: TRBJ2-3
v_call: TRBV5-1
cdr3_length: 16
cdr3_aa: CASSSPERGRTDTQYF

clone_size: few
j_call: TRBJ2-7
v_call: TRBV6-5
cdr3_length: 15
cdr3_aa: CASSPPGTSVYEQYF

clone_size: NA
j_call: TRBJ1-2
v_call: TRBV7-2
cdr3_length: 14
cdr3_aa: CASSLASQGYGYTF

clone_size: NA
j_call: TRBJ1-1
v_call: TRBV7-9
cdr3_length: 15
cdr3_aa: CASSLESGGRTEAFF

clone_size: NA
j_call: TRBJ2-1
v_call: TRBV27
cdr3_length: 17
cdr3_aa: CASSPRPSSHSYNEQFF

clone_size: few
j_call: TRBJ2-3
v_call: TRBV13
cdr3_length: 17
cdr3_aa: CASSLEGRAGHTDTQYF

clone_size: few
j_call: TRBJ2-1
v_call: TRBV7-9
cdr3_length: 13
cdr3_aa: CASSSNREGEQFF

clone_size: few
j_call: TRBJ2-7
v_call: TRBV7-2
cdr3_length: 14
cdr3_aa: CASSLDRGSYEQYF

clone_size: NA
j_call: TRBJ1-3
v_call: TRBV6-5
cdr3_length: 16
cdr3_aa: CASSYSPTGAGNTIYF

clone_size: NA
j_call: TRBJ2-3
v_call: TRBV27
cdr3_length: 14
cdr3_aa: CASSLSLTTDTQYF

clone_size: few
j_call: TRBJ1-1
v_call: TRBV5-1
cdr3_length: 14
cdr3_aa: CASSRGTGNTEAFF

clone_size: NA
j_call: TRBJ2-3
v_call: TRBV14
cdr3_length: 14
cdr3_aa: CASSGIEGRDTQYF

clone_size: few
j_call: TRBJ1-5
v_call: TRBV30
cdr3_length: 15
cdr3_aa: CAWATVPAGNQPQHF

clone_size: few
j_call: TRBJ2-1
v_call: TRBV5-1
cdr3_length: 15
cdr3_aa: CASSLAGARYNEQFF

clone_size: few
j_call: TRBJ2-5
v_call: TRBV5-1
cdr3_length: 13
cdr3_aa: CASSAGVGETQYF

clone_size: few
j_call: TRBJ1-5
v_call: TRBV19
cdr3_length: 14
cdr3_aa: CASSSGTDSQPQHF

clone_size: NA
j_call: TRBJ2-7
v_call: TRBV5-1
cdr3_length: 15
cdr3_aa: CASSLGSPSGSEQYF

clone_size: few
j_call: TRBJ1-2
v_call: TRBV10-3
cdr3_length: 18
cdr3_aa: CAISEAMNRDPLRNGYTF

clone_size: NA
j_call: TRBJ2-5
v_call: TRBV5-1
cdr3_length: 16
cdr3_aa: CASSLVSLRGVVTQYF

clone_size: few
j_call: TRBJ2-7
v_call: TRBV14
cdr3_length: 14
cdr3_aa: CASSQGDRGNEQYF

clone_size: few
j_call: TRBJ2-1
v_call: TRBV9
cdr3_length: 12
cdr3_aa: CASSAAFNEQFF

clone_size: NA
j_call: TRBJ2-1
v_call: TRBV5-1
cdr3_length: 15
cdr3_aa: CASSPGTSGLNEQFF

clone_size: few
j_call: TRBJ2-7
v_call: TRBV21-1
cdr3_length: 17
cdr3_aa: CASSFHPGLAGAYEQYF

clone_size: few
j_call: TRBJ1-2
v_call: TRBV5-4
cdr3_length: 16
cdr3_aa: CASSLGFAWGDDGYTF

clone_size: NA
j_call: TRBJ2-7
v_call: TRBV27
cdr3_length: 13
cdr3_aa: CATSGGARYEQYF

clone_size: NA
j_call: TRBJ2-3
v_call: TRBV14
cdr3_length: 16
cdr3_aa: CASSQGGWAPTDTQYF

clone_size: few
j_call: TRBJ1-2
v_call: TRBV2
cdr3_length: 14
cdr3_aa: CASSEAGTGDGYTF

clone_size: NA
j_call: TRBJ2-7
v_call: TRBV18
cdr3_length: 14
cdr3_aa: CASSPLSSTPEQYF